This T cell receptor (beta chain) was sequenced during a study of OX40 agonist ivuxolimab in advanced cancers. Study information: Ivuxolimab, which is an agonistic anti-OX40 (CD134) antibody, was administered to the patients. Enrolled patients in dose escalation had cancers that were hepatocellular carcinoma, melanoma, renal cell or head and neck cancer.

Overall study findings and caveats: Expanded peripheral T cell antigen specificity was not determined.

Turning to this clone: Its antigen is not identified.

Germline V gene sequence: CDR1 MGHRA, CDR2 YSYEKL. The CDR3 consists of 15 residues. Here immunoSEQ multiplex PCR was the method, and the copy in TCRdb shows in-frame clones only, minus some. Of tens of thousands of clones listed, about 79% were seen once; the top ten hold roughly a quarter. V and J are TRBV4-1 and TRBJ2-5; the D is unclear. The J call may be in error: the DNA end matches TRBJ2-7 better. The starting material was CD4+ or CD8+ T cells sorted from blood, obtained in a trial of the OX40 agonist ivuxolimab. This sequence was found in an adult with an advanced solid tumor such as melanoma, head and neck, liver or kidney cancer. This CDR3 reads CASSQDIPRKDEQYF. CDR3 bases: TGCGCCAGCAGCCAAGATATTCCCCGTAAGGACGAGCAGTACTTC.